This TCR beta chain was sequenced for a study of cytomegalovirus exposure and HLA in healthy donors. Study-level results: Reports described diagnosis of cytomegalovirus status by the classifier as highly specific and sensitive. TCR beta sequences reportedly predicted most subjects' HLA-A and HLA-B alleles accurately. When analyzed later, a missense DCLRE1C variant was found to be linked to TCR beta V- and J-gene trimming.

In regard to this clone: Its cognate antigen is unknown.

A multiplex PCR was run with 60 Vbeta primers and 13 Jbeta primers. Profiled with immunoSEQ multiplex PCR; TCRdb holds only in-frame clones, not every one. Here the sample spans 150,000 to 200,000 clones, 84% being singletons. The CDR3 is made up of 16 amino acids. Germline CDR1 is MDHEN and CDR2 is SYDVKM. Trimming cost V 3 bases and J 3 bases, with 14 bases left between them. The receptor's source is a man aged 18 to 29 in good health and CMV-seronegative. The sample taken for sequencing was PBMCs. The chain links TRBV28 to TRBJ2-2; no firm D call. The CDR3 reads CASSFLGERDTGELFF. Written as DNA, the CDR3 is TGTGCCAGCAGTTTCTTAGGAGAACGAGACACCGGGGAGCTGTTTTTT.